A single sample gave rise to the 10 T cell receptor beta chains below, sequenced in a study of CD8 T cell repertoires and HIV-1 epitope variants. No cognate antigen is known for these TCRs. Clones were sequenced by immunoSEQ multiplex PCR, and TCRdb holds only the in-frame ones, with some missing. The data contain almost 4,500 clones, roughly two thirds of them singletons. The source material was cultured CD8+ T cells derived from PBMCs. These receptors all stem from a male donor with HIV.

This clone was detected only a few times. The V gene is TRBV11-2, the J gene TRBJ1-5, with 8 bases identical to TRBD1. The ends lost 2 bases at V and 4 bases at J; junction bases unmatched: 4. CDR1 is SGHAT and CDR2 is FQNNGV in the germline V gene. CDR3 length equals 15 residues. CDR3 coding DNA: TGTGCCAGCAGCTTAAGCCAGGGGGCTAATCAGCCCCAGCATTTT. Translated, it gives CASSLSQGANQPQHF.

The J gene is TRBJ2-5, the V gene TRBV11-2; D perhaps matches TRBD2 (5 bases). CDR3 length: 16 amino acids. Germline V CDR1 and CDR2: SGHAT, FQNNGV. V shed 0 bases and J shed 4 bases, with 15 bases lying between them. The CDR3 sequence is CASSLDLTGSAETQYF. The CDR3 bases are TGTGCCAGCAGCTTAGATCTGACTGGGAGCGCAGAGACCCAGTACTTC. Supplemented by reference TRBV11-2 and TRBJ2-5, the full variable domain reads EAGVAQSPRYKIIEKRQSVAFWCNPISGHATLYWYQQILGQGPKLLIQFQNNGVVDDSQLPKDRFSAERLKGVDSTLKIQPAKLEDSAVYLCASSLDLTGSAETQYFGPGTRLLVL.

This chain links TRBV19 with TRBJ2-5, with D maybe TRBD2 (6 bases). This CDR3 comprises 16 residues. The V gene lost 0 bases and the J gene lost 0 bases, with 11 bases spanning the gap. Germline V lookup: CDR1 LNHDA, CDR2 SQIVND (reference sequence). The CDR3 here is CASSIDLAGYQETQYF. In DNA form, the CDR3 reads TGTGCCAGTAGTATAGATCTCGCGGGATACCAAGAGACCCAGTACTTC. Using reference TRBV19 and TRBJ2-5 for the parts outside the CDR3, the full variable domain is DGGITQSPKYLFRKEGQNVTLSCEQNLNHDAMYWYRQDPGQGLRLIYYSQIVNDFQKGDIAEGYSVSREKKESFPLTVTSAQKNPTAFYLCASSIDLAGYQETQYFGPGTRLLVL.

This chain connects TRBV28 to TRBJ1-1; 7 bases are shared with TRBD1. The CDR3 consists of 14 residues. The germline V gene encodes CDR1 MDHEN and CDR2 SYDVKM. With V trimmed by 8 bases and J by 3 bases, 9 bases remained unmatched. CDR3 sequence: CASAIQGGDTEAFF. Written as DNA, the CDR3 is TGTGCCAGCGCCATCCAGGGGGGAGACACTGAAGCTTTCTTT.

This rearrangement joins TRBV7-8 to TRBJ2-1; D is undetermined. Germline values: CDR1 SGHVS, CDR2 FQNEAQ. The CDR3 sequence is 16 residues long. Trimming removed 8 bases from V and 0 bases from J, with 17 bases in between. The CDR3: CASQSSPGSSYNEQFF. In DNA form, the CDR3 reads TGTGCCAGCCAGTCCTCCCCCGGCAGCTCCTACAATGAGCAGTTCTTC. Full variable domain (outside the CDR3, taken from reference TRBV7-8 and TRBJ2-1): GAGVSQSPRYKVAKRGQDVALRCDPISGHVSLFWYQQALGQGPEFLTYFQNEAQLDKSGLPSDRFFAERPEGSVSTLKIQRTQQEDSAVYLCASQSSPGSSYNEQFFGPGTRLTVL.

The chain combines TRBV7-6 with TRBJ2-3, with TRBD1 matching over 10 bases. Germline CDR1 and CDR2: SGHVS and FNYEAQ. This CDR3 spans 15 amino acids. V dropped 7 bases and J dropped 6; count of bases not matched to a gene: 10. The DNA of the CDR3 is TGTGCCAGCACCACGCGACAGGGGGCGACGGATACGCAGTATTTT. It codes for CASTTRQGATDTQYF.

The genes are TRBV21-1 and TRBJ2-1; TRBD2, as called in the table, went unchecked against the DNA. TRBV21-1 is shown as a pseudogene. The CDR3 runs to 22 residues. CDR3 loop: CASSRTGKPGLALYNSYNEQFF. Here the CDR3 DNA reads TGTGCCAGCAGCAGGACGGGTAAACCGGGACTAGCTCTTTATAACTCCTACAATGAGCAGTTCTTC.

V and J are TRBV5-1 and TRBJ1-1, with TRBD1 matching 12 bases. Germline lookup yields CDR1 SGHRS and CDR2 YFSETQ. Trimming cost V 3 bases and J 4 bases; bases outside gene matches: 4. This CDR3 contains 15 residues. The CDR3 here is CASSSSGQGATEAFF. In DNA, the CDR3 is TGCGCCAGCAGCTCCTCGGGACAGGGGGCCACTGAAGCTTTCTTT. Supplemented by reference TRBV5-1 and TRBJ1-1, the full variable domain reads KAGVTQTPRYLIKTRGQQVTLSCSPISGHRSVSWYQQTPGQGLQFLFEYFSETQRNKGNFPGRFSGRQFSNSRSEMNVSTLELGDSALYLCASSSSGQGATEAFFGQGTRLTVV.

The chain links TRBV4-1 to TRBJ2-7; D uncertain. Germline V gene lookup returns CDR1 MGHRA and CDR2 YSYEKL. The CDR3 extends over 19 amino acids. Trimming took 0 bases from V and 4 from J, leaving 25 bases between them. The CDR3 DNA sequence: TGCGCCAGCAGCCAAGAAAGAGATGCCCCGGTCACGGGTACGTACGAGCAGTACTTC. It specifies CASSQERDAPVTGTYEQYF.

The genes are TRBV25-1 and TRBJ1-1; D is possibly TRBD1 (6 bases). Deletions cut 2 bases from V and 1 base from J, with 11 bases between. CDR1 and CDR2 (germline): MGHDK, SYGVNS. CDR3 length: 15 residues. Here the CDR3 reads CASSERGDPNTEAFF. CDR3 coding DNA: TGTGCCAGCAGTGAAAGGGGGGATCCGAACACTGAAGCTTTCTTT.